A selection of T cell receptor beta chains follows, all from one sample in a study of T cell responses to AZD1222 COVID-19 vaccine. Sequencing used immunoSEQ multiplex PCR; TCRdb keeps in-frame clones, though not all of them. Here the sample spans 100,000 to 150,000 clones, roughly 88% being singletons. The sample in question was peripheral blood, obtained 28 days after the second AZD1222 dose. The receptor source for this set is an adult who received the AZD1222 COVID-19 vaccine. Both conserved end residues are trimmed from each CDR3. D genes are given only for firm matches.

-,TRBJ2-1,TRBV5-1,ASSLDGLSSYNEQF
-,TRBJ1-3,TRBV28,ASSSTLSGKRSSGNTIY
TRBD1,TRBJ2-1,TRBV4-3,ASSPTTGGFYNEQF
-,TRBJ1-4,TRBV6-5,ASDTGLFEKLF
-,TRBJ2-7,TRBV3-1/TRBV3-2,ASSQVLRLTGEDEQY
-,TRBJ1-1,TRBV28,ASSPPAFRTEAF
-,TRBJ1-1,TRBV10-3,AISRDGLMNTEAF
-,TRBJ1-4,TRBV5-6,ASSLGGIGEKLF
TRBD2,TRBJ2-7,TRBV7-9,ASSLSPSGTYEQY
-,TRBJ2-7,TRBV3-1/TRBV3-2,ASTRGSGPNSYEQY
-,TRBJ1-2,TRBV4-3,ASSPYIGDYGYT
-,TRBJ1-5,TRBV4-2,ASSQDLQGNQPQH
-,TRBJ1-1,TRBV9,ASSPLITEAF
-,TRBJ1-4,TRBV7-2,ASGGRLRTNEKLF
-,TRBJ2-3,TRBV24-1,ATSDPNDQSDTQY
TRBD2,TRBJ2-1,TRBV9,ASSVELAGAPRQF
-,TRBJ2-5,TRBV7-2,ASSLRYRVFQETQY
-,TRBJ2-2,TRBV10-1,ASSESFAGAKAGELF
-,TRBJ1-1,TRBV18,ASSPYGQEAF
TRBD1,TRBJ2-2,TRBV7-2,ASSVTGARNAGELF
-,TRBJ1-5,TRBV24-1,ATSTSGPNQPQH
TRBD1,TRBJ1-3,TRBV28,ASSRPGTGTSGNTIY
-,TRBJ1-2,TRBV7-8,ASSSPIESGYGYT
-,TRBJ2-1,TRBV5-6,ASSLGLDPLYNEQF
TRBD2,TRBJ2-3,TRBV25-1,ASSPGLAIDTQY
-,TRBJ2-4,TRBV12-3/TRBV12-4,ATEGEGANIQY
-,TRBJ1-1,TRBV3-1/TRBV3-2,ASSLLENTEAF
-,TRBJ1-1,TRBV19,ASSIDRSIGGGF
TRBD2,TRBJ2-7,TRBV5-5,ASSLSVAGGTWIYEQY
-,TRBJ2-5,TRBV7-6,ASSLGQGVTQY
TRBD1,TRBJ1-2,TRBV3-1/TRBV3-2,ASSLGWTGGEGDYGYT
-,TRBJ1-1,TRBV19,ASKWGGAMNTEAF
TRBD1,TRBJ2-5,TRBV5-1,ASSLRQGETQY
TRBD1,TRBJ1-6,TRBV5-1,ASSLSTGENSPLH
-,TRBJ1-6,TRBV7-9,ASSIAPNSPLH
-,TRBJ1-2,TRBV19,ASSPMVDYGYT
-,TRBJ1-2,TRBV6-1,ASSEKGGDGYT
-,TRBJ1-1,TRBV18,ASSLTDTLNTEAF
-,TRBJ1-1,TRBV7-3,ASSFSGDTEAF
TRBD2,TRBJ2-2,TRBV6-5,ASSQRGGNTGELF
-,TRBJ1-4,TRBV19,ASSPGRYANEKLF
TRBD2,TRBJ2-1,TRBV4-3,ASSQERTSGLVGQF
-,TRBJ1-1,TRBV28,ASSLETANTEAF
-,TRBJ1-1,TRBV12-3/TRBV12-4,ASSFYEEAF
-,TRBJ2-7,TRBV19,ASSILPGPYEQY
TRBD2,TRBJ2-1,TRBV9,ASSVVSGGAGNEQF
-,TRBJ2-7,TRBV5-1,ASSFTSPGEQY
TRBD1,TRBJ2-7,TRBV7-2,ASSFTGGLSYEQY
TRBD1,TRBJ2-2,TRBV5-6,ASSPLTGGSGELF
-,TRBJ2-7,TRBV19,ASRQVGSYEQY
-,TRBJ2-7,TRBV27,ASRPLRGSRSTYEQY